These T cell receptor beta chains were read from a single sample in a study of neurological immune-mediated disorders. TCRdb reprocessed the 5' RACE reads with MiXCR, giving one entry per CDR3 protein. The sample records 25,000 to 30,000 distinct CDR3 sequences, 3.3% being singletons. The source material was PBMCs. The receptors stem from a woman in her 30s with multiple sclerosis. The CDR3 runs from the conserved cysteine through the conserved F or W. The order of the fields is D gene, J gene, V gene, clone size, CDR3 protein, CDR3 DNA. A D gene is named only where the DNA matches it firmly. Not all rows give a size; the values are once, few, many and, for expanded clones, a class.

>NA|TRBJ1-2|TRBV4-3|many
CASSQDYSWTYGYTF
TGCGCCAGCAGCCAAGATTACAGTTGGACCTATGGCTACACCTTC
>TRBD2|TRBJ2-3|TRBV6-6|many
CASSQRGGMDTQYF
TGTGCCAGCAGCCAGCGGGGGGGCATGGATACGCAGTATTTT
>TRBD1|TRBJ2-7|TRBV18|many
CASSNNRGEQYF
TGTGCCAGCTCAAATAACAGGGGCGAGCAGTACTTC
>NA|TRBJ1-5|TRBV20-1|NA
CSARPGPGNQPQNF
TGCAGTGCTAGACCCGGTCCGGGGAATCAGCCCCAGAATTTT
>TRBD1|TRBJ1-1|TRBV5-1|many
CASSRDRVVTEAFF
TGCGCCAGCAGCAGGGACAGGGTGGTCACTGAAGCTTTCTTT
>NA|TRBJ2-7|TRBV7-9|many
CASSLGQLHEQYF
TGTGCCAGCAGCTTAGGACAGCTTCACGAGCAGTACTTC
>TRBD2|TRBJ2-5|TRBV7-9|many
CASSLAKLAGGPEGETQYF
TGTGCCAGCAGCTTAGCGAAACTAGCGGGGGGCCCGGAGGGGGAGACCCAGTACTTC
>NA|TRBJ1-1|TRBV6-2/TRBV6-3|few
CASSYFAGTEAFF
TGTGCCAGCAGTTACTTTGCGGGGACCGAAGCTTTCTTT
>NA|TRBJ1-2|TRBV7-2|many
CASSYHGGYDGYTF
TGTGCCAGCAGCTACCATGGGGGGTACGATGGCTACACCTTC
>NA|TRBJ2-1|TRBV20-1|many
CSASYRPGVDNEQFF
TGCAGTGCTAGTTATCGGCCAGGGGTAGACAATGAGCAGTTCTTC
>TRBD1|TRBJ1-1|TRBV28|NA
CASSAGGHTEAFF
TGTGCCAGCAGTGCAGGGGGGCACACTGAAGCTTTCTTT
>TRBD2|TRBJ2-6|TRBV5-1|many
CASSLAGTRANVLTF
TGCGCCAGCAGCTTGGCCGGGACTAGGGCCAACGTCCTGACTTTC
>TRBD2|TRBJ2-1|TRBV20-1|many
CSVRLAGGPEQFF
TGCAGTGTTAGACTAGCGGGGGGACCTGAGCAGTTCTTC
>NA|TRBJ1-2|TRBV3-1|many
CASSQDGSTGGYTF
TGTGCCAGCAGCCAAGACGGGTCTACGGGGGGCTACACCTTC
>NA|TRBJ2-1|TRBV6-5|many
CASSEGWANEQFF
TGTGCCAGCAGCGAAGGGTGGGCAAATGAGCAGTTCTTC